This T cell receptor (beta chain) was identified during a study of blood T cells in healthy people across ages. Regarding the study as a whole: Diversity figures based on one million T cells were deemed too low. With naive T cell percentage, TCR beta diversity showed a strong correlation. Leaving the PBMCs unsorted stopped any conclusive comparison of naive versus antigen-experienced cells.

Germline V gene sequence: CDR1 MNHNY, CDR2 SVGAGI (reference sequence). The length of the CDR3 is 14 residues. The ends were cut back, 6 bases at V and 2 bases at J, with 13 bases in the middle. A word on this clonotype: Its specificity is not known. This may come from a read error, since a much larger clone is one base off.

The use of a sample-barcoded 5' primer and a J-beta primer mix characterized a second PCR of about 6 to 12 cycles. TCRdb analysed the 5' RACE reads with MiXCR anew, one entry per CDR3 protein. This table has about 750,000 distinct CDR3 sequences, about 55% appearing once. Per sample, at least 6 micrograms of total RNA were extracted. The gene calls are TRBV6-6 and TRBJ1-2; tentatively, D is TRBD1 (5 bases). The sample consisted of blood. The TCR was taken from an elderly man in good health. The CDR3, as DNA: TGTGCCAGCAGGCCGGGGGGGATGAACTATGGCTACACCTTC. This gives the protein CASRPGGMNYGYTF.